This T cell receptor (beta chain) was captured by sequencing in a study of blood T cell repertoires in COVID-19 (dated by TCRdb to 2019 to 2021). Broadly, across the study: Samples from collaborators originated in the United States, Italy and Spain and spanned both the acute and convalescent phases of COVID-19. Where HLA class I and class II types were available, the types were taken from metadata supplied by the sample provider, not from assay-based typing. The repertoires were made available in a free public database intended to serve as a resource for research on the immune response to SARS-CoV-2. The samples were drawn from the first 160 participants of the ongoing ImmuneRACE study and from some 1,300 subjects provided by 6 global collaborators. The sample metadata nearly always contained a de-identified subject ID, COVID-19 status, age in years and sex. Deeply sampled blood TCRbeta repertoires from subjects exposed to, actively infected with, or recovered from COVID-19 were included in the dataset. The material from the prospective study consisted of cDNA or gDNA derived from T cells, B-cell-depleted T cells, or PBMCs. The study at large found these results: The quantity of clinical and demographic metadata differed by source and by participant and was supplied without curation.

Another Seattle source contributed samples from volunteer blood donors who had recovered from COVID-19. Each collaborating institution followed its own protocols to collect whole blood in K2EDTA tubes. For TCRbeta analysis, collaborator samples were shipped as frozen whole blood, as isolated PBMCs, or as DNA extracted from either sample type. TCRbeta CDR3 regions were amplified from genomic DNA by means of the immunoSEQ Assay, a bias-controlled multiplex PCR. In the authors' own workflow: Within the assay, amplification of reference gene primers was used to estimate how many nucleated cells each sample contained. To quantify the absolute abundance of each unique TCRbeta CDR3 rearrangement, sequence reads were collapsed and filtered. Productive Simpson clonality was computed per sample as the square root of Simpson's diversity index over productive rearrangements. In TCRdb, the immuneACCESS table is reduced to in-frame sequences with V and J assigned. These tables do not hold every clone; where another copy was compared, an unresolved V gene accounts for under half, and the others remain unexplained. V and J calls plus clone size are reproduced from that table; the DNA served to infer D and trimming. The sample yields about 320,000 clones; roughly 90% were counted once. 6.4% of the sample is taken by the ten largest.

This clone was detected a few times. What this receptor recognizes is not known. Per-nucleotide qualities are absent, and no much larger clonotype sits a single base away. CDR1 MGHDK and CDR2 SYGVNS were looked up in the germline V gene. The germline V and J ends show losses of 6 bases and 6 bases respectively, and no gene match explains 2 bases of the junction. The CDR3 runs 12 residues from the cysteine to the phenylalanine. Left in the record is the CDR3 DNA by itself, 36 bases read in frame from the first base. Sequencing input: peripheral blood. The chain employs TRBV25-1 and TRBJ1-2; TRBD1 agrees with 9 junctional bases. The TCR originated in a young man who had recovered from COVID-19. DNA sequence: TGTGCCAGCAGGGGGACAGGGAATGGCTACACCTTC. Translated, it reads CASRGTGNGYTF.